The present TCR beta chain was sequenced within a study of blood T cell repertoires in COVID-19. Measured with immunoSEQ multiplex PCR; TCRdb has only the in-frame clones, and not every one. The sample contains 55,000 to 80,000 clones, over 75% of which appear only once. CDR1 is SNHLY and CDR2 is FYNNEI in the germline V gene. The ends were cut back, 4 bases at V and 2 bases at J, with 14 bases in the middle. The CDR3 extends over 15 amino acids. The sequenced material came from peripheral blood. The chain combines TRBV2 with TRBJ2-5; possible D gene TRBD1, 6 bases. The TCR comes from a woman aged 55-75 years with acute or convalescent COVID-19. The CDR3 spells CASSGAGQTQETQYF. The CDR3 nucleotides are TGTGCCAGCAGTGGGGCCGGACAGACACAAGAGACCCAGTACTTC.